A selection of T cell receptor beta chains follows, all from one sample in a study of T cells in Graves' hyperthyroidism and ophthalmopathy. TCRdb processed the multiplex PCR reads anew with MiXCR; each CDR3 protein has one entry. The repertoire holds 540,000 or so distinct CDR3 sequences, 46% seen once, with under 20% in the top ten. Sequenced sample: peripheral blood or thyroid tissue (not recorded which). Receptors originate from an adult woman with Graves' disease, either hyperthyroidism or ophthalmopathy (not recorded which). CDR3s include the opening cysteine and the closing phenylalanine or tryptophan. A D gene is named only where the DNA matches it firmly. Part of the rows lack a size; the others show once, few, many or a class for expanded clones.

d_call j_call v_call clone_size cdr3_aa cdr3_nt
- TRBJ2-7 TRBV6-2/TRBV6-3 - CASSYGFGEQYF TGTGCCAGCAGTTACGGGTTTGGCGAGCAGTACTTC
TRBD1 TRBJ1-2 TRBV7-3 - CASSLDDDRGAYGYTF TGTGCCAGCAGCTTAGATGACGACAGGGGGGCCTATGGCTACACCTTC
- TRBJ2-7 TRBV6-6 many CASSYSKGVLFHYEQYF TGTGCCAGCAGTTACTCGAAGGGAGTTCTATTTCACTACGAGCAGTACTTC
- TRBJ2-5 TRBV7-9 - CASGQWELAQYF TGTGCCAGCGGACAGTGGGAGTTGGCCCAGTACTTC
- TRBJ1-2 TRBV7-2 many CASSPPGDYTF TGTGCCAGCAGCCCCCCCGGTGACTACACCTTC
TRBD1 TRBJ1-4 TRBV5-1 many CASSSGGAGEKLFF TGCGCCAGCAGTTCAGGGGGCGCGGGTGAAAAACTGTTTTTT
TRBD1 TRBJ1-4 TRBV19 many CASSPGTEIEKLFF TGTGCCAGTAGTCCAGGGACAGAAATTGAAAAACTGTTTTTT
- TRBJ2-2 TRBV7-9 - CASSLMGGSGELFF TGTGCCAGCAGCTTAATGGGTGGATCCGGGGAGCTGTTTTTT
- TRBJ2-7 TRBV12-3/TRBV12-4 many CASREIGDEQYF TGTGCCAGCAGGGAGATAGGGGACGAGCAGTACTTC
TRBD1 TRBJ1-2 TRBV10-3 few CAISEPWTGGYGYTF TGTGCCATCAGTGAGCCCTGGACAGGGGGCTATGGCTACACCTTC
TRBD1 TRBJ2-5 TRBV5-6 - CASSHTGGEALETQYF TGTGCCAGCAGCCACACAGGGGGCGAGGCTTTAGAGACCCAGTACTTC
TRBD1 TRBJ1-2 TRBV5-6 many CASSKQGWYGYTF TGTGCCAGCAGCAAACAGGGGTGGTATGGCTACACCTTC
- TRBJ2-5 TRBV10-3 few CASSESRDETQYF TGTGCCAGCAGTGAGTCAAGGGACGAGACCCAGTACTTT
- TRBJ2-6 TRBV9 many CASSVDGFLSGANVLTF TGTGCCAGCAGCGTAGATGGGTTTCTGTCTGGGGCCAACGTCCTGACTTTC
- TRBJ2-2 TRBV6-6 many CASRGPLNRAGELFF TGTGCCAGCAGGGGGCCGTTAAACAGGGCCGGGGAGCTGTTTTTT
TRBD1 TRBJ1-5 TRBV2 few CASRLTGAPQPQHF TGTGCCAGCCGCCTTACAGGGGCCCCTCAGCCCCAGCATTTT
- TRBJ2-5 TRBV7-2 - CASSLALGRPQETQYF TGTGCCAGCAGCTTAGCGTTGGGCAGACCCCAAGAGACCCAGTACTTC
- TRBJ2-3 TRBV7-9 - CASSLGNRRVRDTQYF TGTGCCAGCAGCTTAGGGAATCGGCGGGTTCGGGATACGCAGTATTTT
- TRBJ1-2 TRBV5-1 many CASSLLDSLHGYTF TGCGCCAGCAGCCTACTCGACAGCTTACACGGCTACACCTTC
TRBD2 TRBJ2-1 TRBV7-2 - CASGRAGYNEQFF TGTGCCAGCGGGAGAGCGGGATACAATGAGCAGTTCTTC
- TRBJ1-2 TRBV10-3 - CAISEEGGGYTF TGTGCCATCAGTGAGGAGGGAGGTGGCTACACCTTC
- TRBJ2-7 TRBV12-3/TRBV12-4 - CASSDFLYEQYF TGTGCCAGCTCGGACTTCCTCTACGAGCAGTACTTC
- TRBJ2-7 TRBV5-1 many CASSWEGVAYEQYF TGCGCCAGCAGCTGGGAGGGGGTTGCCTACGAGCAGTACTTC
- TRBJ1-2 TRBV15 - CATSRGRSWNYGYTF TGTGCCACCAGCAGAGGACGAAGTTGGAACTATGGCTACACCTTC
- TRBJ2-7 TRBV12-3/TRBV12-4 many CASSPSPPDGYYEQYF TGTGCCAGCAGTCCATCCCCTCCCGACGGATACTACGAGCAGTACTTC
- TRBJ1-4 TRBV20-1 many CSAPDSLMGEKLFF TGCAGTGCCCCAGACAGTCTTATGGGGGAAAAACTGTTTTTT
- TRBJ2-7 TRBV19 many CATQIDRFFPTGYEQYF TGTGCCACTCAGATAGACAGGTTTTTCCCGACCGGCTACGAGCAGTACTTC
- TRBJ1-4 TRBV11-2 many CASSFDRQATNEKLFF TGTGCCAGCAGCTTTGACCGACAGGCAACTAATGAAAAACTGTTTTTT
- TRBJ2-6 TRBV2 many CASSVERSGANVLTF TGTGCCAGCAGTGTAGAACGCTCTGGGGCCAACGTCCTGACTTTC
- TRBJ2-2 TRBV7-2 - CASSFSVNTGELFF TGTGCCAGCAGCTTTTCAGTGAACACCGGGGAGCTGTTTTTT
TRBD2 TRBJ2-2 TRBV25-1 few CASSGSWTSPRNTGELFF TGTGCCAGCAGTGGAAGCTGGACTAGCCCAAGGAACACCGGGGAGCTGTTTTTT
- TRBJ1-1 TRBV29-1 - CSVEGRAANTEAFF TGCAGCGTTGAGGGCAGGGCCGCGAACACTGAAGCTTTCTTT
TRBD1 TRBJ2-1 TRBV11-1 - CASREDRYNEQFF TGTGCCAGCAGGGAGGACAGGTACAATGAGCAGTTCTTC
- TRBJ1-3 TRBV11-2 - CASSSRLDSTIYF TGTGCCAGCAGCTCCAGACTGGACTCCACCATATATTTT
TRBD1 TRBJ2-5 TRBV10-3 - CAITPDSQGAIETQYF TGTGCCATCACCCCCGACAGCCAGGGGGCAATTGAGACCCAGTACTTC
- TRBJ2-5 TRBV9 - CASSPGGSETQYF TGTGCCAGCAGCCCCGGGGGCAGCGAGACCCAGTACTTC
- TRBJ2-7 TRBV29-1 - CSATNEDSPAGQYF TGCAGCGCGACCAACGAGGACTCACCAGCGGGGCAGTACTTC
- TRBJ1-2 TRBV5-1 many CASSLGSAGAQGYTF TGCGCCAGCAGCTTAGGCTCCGCAGGGGCCCAAGGCTACACCTTC
TRBD2 TRBJ2-5 TRBV29-1 many CSVSGRAIVETQYF TGCAGCGTGAGCGGGAGGGCCATTGTAGAGACCCAGTACTTC
TRBD1 TRBJ1-3 TRBV7-2 - CASSLGWQGGGNTTYF TGTGCCAGCAGCTTAGGGTGGCAGGGGGGTGGAAACACCACATATTTT
- TRBJ1-1 TRBV5-1 many CASSSLGSVTEAFF TGCGCCAGCAGTAGTTTGGGTTCCGTCACTGAAGCTTTCTTT
- TRBJ1-2 TRBV6-6 many CASSYPLLTPGMSYTF TGTGCCAGCAGTTACCCGTTACTCACCCCAGGGATGAGCTACACCTTC
- TRBJ1-3 TRBV30 - CAWRGGFGNTIYF TGTGCCTGGAGGGGAGGGTTTGGAAACACCATATATTTT
TRBD2 TRBJ2-2 TRBV19 - CASSIGVAGEDFGELFF TGTGCCAGTAGTATCGGGGTAGCGGGAGAAGACTTCGGGGAGCTGTTTTTT
TRBD1 TRBJ2-7 TRBV20-1 - CSARGGYERYF TGCAGCGCTAGAGGGGGCTACGAGCGGTACTTC
TRBD1 TRBJ2-5 TRBV29-1 few CSVPGQGAGAQYF TGCAGCGTCCCGGGACAGGGGGCTGGGGCCCAGTACTTC
- TRBJ2-7 TRBV28 - CATNSLLRAGKQYF TGTGCCACTAACAGTTTACTACGAGCTGGCAAGCAGTACTTC
- TRBJ1-5 TRBV7-2 - CASQRFGRGGVHQPQHF TGTGCCAGCCAAAGGTTCGGCCGCGGGGGAGTTCATCAGCCCCAGCATTTT
TRBD2 TRBJ2-7 TRBV14 - CASSQQGLASYEQYF TGTGCCAGCAGCCAACAGGGACTAGCGTCCTACGAGCAGTACTTC
- TRBJ1-4 TRBV28 once CASTDFLGSTTNEKLFF TGTGCCAGCACGGACTTCTTGGGCAGCACAACTAATGAAAAACTGTTTTTT
- TRBJ1-1 TRBV10-1 - CASSPQGKRVISEAFF TGTGCCAGCAGCCCACAGGGTAAAAGGGTTATTTCTGAAGCTTTCTTT
- TRBJ1-5 TRBV20-1 - CSAARGSRVSNQPQHF TGCAGTGCCGCCCGAGGGAGCAGGGTTAGCAATCAGCCCCAGCATTTT
- TRBJ1-2 TRBV3-1 - CASSQDFAGGVYTF TGTGCCAGCAGCCAAGATTTTGCCGGGGGCGTCTACACCTTC
TRBD1 TRBJ2-7 TRBV6-1 few CASSLPTGQNTYEQYF TGTGCCAGCAGTCTACCAACGGGACAGAACACCTACGAGCAGTACTTC
- TRBJ1-2 TRBV5-1 many CASTPSVDSYGYTF TGCGCCAGCACCCCATCGGTGGACAGCTATGGCTACACCTTC
- TRBJ2-5 TRBV6-1 many CAGEQGGPPETQYF TGTGCCGGGGAACAGGGAGGGCCGCCAGAGACCCAGTACTTC
TRBD2 TRBJ2-7 TRBV10-3 - CAISESGSPEQYF TGTGCCATCAGTGAGAGCGGGAGCCCCGAGCAGTACTTC